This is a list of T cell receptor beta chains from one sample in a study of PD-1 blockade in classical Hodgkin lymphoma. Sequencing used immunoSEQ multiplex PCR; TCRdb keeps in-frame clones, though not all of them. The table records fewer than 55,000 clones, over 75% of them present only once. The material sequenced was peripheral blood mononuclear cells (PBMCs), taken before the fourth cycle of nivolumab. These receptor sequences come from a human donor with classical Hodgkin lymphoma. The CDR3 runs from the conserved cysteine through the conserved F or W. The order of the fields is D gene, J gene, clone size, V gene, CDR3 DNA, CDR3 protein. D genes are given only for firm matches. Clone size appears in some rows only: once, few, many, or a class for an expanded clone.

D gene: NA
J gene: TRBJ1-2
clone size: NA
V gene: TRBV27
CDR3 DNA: TGTGCCAGCAGTCCCCGTGGCTATGGCTACACCTTC
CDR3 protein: CASSPRGYGYTF

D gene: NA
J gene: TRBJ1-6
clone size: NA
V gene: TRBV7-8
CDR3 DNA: TGTGCCAGCAGCTTAGGGTGGACGGGACTTCCCTATAATTCACCCCTCCACTTT
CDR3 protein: CASSLGWTGLPYNSPLHF

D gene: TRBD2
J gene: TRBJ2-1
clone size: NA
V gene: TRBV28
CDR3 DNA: TGTGCCAGCGATAGCGGGGAATCCACTGATGAGCAGTTCTTC
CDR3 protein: CASDSGESTDEQFF

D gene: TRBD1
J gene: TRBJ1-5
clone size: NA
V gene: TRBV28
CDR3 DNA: TGTGCCAGCAGTTCCACAGGGGTAAGCAATCAGCCCCAGCATTTT
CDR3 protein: CASSSTGVSNQPQHF

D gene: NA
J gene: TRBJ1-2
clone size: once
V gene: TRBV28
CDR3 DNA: TGTGCCAGCACTATTTCGACAGACTATGGCTACACCTTC
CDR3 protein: CASTISTDYGYTF

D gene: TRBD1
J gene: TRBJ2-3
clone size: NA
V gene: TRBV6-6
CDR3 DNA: TGTGCCAGCAAGGGACAGGGGGCAGATACGCAGTATTTT
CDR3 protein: CASKGQGADTQYF

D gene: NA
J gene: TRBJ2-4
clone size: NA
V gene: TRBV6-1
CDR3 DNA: TGTGCCAGCAGTGAAATAAAGGGTAACATTCAGTACTTC
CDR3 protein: CASSEIKGNIQYF

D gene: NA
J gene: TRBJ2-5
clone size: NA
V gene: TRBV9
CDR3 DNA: TGTGCCAGCAGCGTAGCTTGGGGGGTGGGGACCCAGTACTTC
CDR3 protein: CASSVAWGVGTQYF

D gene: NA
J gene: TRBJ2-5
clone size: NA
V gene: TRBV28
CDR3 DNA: TGTGCCAGCAGTTTTGTCGAGGACTCAGAGACCCAGTACTTC
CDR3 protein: CASSFVEDSETQYF

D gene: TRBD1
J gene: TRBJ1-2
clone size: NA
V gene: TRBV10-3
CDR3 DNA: TGTGCCATCATGACAGGGGAATATGGCTACACCTTC
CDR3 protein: CAIMTGEYGYTF

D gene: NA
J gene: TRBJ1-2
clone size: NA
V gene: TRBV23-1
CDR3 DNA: TGCGCCAGCAGTCCTCTGAGGGGAAGGGACTATGGCTACACCTTC
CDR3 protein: CASSPLRGRDYGYTF

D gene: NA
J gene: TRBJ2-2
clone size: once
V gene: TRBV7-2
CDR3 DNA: TGTGCCAGCAGCGTTGGAGCCGGGGAGCTGTTTTTT
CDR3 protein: CASSVGAGELFF

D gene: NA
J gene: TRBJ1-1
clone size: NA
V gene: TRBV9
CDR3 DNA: TGTGCCAGCAGCGTAGACCAGAACACTGAAGCTTTCTTT
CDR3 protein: CASSVDQNTEAFF

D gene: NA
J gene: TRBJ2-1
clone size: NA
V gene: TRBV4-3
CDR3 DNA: TGCGCCAGCAGCCAAATTAGGGGAAACAGGGTGGACAATGAGCAGTTCTTC
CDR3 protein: CASSQIRGNRVDNEQFF

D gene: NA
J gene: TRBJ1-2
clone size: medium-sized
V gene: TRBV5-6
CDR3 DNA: TGTGCCAGCAGCAGGGGATGGGGGGATGGCTACACCTTC
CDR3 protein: CASSRGWGDGYTF

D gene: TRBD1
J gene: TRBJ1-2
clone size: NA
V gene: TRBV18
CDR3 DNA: TGTGCCAGCTCACCACTTGAGACAGGGTCTCGCGGCTACACCTTC
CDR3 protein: CASSPLETGSRGYTF

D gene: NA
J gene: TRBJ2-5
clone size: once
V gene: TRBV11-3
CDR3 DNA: TGTGCCAGCAGCTTAGACGCAGAGACCCAGTACTTC
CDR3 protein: CASSLDAETQYF

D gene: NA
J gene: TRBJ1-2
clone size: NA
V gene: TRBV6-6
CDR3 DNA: TGTGCCAGCAGTCCGGGACTGGCGGGGAGCTATGGCTACACCTTC
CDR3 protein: CASSPGLAGSYGYTF

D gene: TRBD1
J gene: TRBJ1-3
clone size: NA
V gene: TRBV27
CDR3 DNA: TGTGCCAGCAGTTTAACAGGGGCGGACGCCATATATTTT
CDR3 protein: CASSLTGADAIYF

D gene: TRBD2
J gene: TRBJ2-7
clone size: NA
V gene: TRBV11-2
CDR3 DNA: TGTGCCAGCAGCTTAGAGCCTGTGCGGGGGGGCGAGCAGTACTTC
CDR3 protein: CASSLEPVRGGEQYF

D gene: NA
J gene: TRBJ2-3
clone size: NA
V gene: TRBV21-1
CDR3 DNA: TGTGCCAGCAGTCCTGGACAGGGGGTCACAGATACGCAGTATTTT
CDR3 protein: CASSPGQGVTDTQYF

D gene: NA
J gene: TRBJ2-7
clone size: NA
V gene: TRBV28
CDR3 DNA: TGTGCCAGCGAGACAGGTCGGGAGCAGTACTTC
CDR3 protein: CASETGREQYF

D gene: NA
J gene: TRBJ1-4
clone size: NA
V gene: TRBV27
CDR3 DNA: TGTGCCAGCAGTTTACAGTCCGCAGCGGAGGGGGAAAAACTGTTTTTT
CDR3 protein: CASSLQSAAEGEKLFF

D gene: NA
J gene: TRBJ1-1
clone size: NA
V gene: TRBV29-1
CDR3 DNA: TGCAGCGTCAAACTCAGGCTAGTGAACACTGAAGCTTTCTTT
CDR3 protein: CSVKLRLVNTEAFF

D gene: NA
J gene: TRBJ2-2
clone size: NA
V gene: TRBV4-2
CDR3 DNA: TGTGCCAGCAGCCAGTCCCGGGGGCCCCCCACCGGGGAGCTGTTTTTT
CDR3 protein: CASSQSRGPPTGELFF

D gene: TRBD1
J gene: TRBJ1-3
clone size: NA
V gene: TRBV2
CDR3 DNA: TGTGCCAGCAGTGAAATGCGTGTCGGGGACAGGTCCTCTGGAAACACCATATATTTT
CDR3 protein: CASSEMRVGDRSSGNTIYF

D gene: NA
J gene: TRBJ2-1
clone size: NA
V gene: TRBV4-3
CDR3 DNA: TGCGCCAGCAGCCAATTACAGGGAGGGAATGAGCAGTTCTTC
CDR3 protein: CASSQLQGGNEQFF

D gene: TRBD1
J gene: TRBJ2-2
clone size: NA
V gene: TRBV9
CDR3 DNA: TGTGCCAGCAGCCTTTACGGGACAGGGGGCCCCGGGGAGCTGTTTTTT
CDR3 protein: CASSLYGTGGPGELFF

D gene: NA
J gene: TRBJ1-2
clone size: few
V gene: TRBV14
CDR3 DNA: TGTGCCAGCAGTCGGTTCGCTCAATGGAACTATGGCTACACCTTC
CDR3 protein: CASSRFAQWNYGYTF

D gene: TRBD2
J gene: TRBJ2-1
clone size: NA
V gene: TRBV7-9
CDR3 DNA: TGTGCCAGCAGCCCCTGGACTAGCGGGGGGTCAGCCTCCTACAATGAGCAGTTCTTC
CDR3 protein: CASSPWTSGGSASYNEQFF

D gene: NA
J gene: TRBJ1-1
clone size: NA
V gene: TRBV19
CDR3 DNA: TGTGCCAGTAGTATCGCCGTACAGGGTGGCGGGGCTTTCTTT
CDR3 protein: CASSIAVQGGGAFF

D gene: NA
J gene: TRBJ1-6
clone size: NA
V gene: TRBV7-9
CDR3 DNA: TGTGCCAGCAGCCGCCTTGGGAGGGAAAAGAGTTCACCCCTCCACTTT
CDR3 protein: CASSRLGREKSSPLHF

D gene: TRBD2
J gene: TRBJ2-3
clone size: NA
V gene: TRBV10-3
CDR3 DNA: TGTGCCAGCGTACGGGGGGGCCGTGTCACAGATACGCAGTATTTT
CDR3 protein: CASVRGGRVTDTQYF

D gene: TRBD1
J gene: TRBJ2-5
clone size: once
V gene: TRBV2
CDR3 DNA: TGTGCCAGCAGTCCCATAACAGGGGGGCGTGAGGCCCAGTACTTC
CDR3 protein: CASSPITGGREAQYF

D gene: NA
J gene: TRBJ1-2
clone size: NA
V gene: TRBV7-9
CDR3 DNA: TGTGCCAGCAGCTTAGGCTCAGGGGCTGGCTATGGCTACACCTTC
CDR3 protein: CASSLGSGAGYGYTF

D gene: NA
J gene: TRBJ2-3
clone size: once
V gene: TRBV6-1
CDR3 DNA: TGTGCCAGCAGTGAGCAGGGTGGCCTTGGCCCAGATACGCAGTATTTT
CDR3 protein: CASSEQGGLGPDTQYF

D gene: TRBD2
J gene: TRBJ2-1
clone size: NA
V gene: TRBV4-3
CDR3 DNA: TGCGCCAGCAGCCAAGTTTGGGCTAGCGGGGCCTCCTACAATGAGCAGTTCTTC
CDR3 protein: CASSQVWASGASYNEQFF

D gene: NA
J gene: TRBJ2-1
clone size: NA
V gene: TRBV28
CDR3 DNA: TGTGCCAGCAGTTTATCCGGATCTACCCTGTTCTTC
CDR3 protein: CASSLSGSTLFF

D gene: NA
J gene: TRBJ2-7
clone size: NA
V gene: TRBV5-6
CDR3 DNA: TGTGCCAGCAGCTTGGTGTTTTCCAACGAGCAGTACTTC
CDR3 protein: CASSLVFSNEQYF

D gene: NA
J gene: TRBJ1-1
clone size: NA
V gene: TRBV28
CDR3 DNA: TGTGCCAGCAGGAAGGACCTGGAGAACACTGAAGCTTTCTTT
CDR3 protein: CASRKDLENTEAFF

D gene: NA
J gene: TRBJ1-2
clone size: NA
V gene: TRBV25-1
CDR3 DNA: TGTGCCAGCATCCCGGCAGGGAGGAACTATGGCTACACCTTC
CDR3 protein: CASIPAGRNYGYTF